This record looks at one T cell receptor beta chain sequence and its context. The sample comes from a study of blood T cell repertoires in COVID-19. Overall study: There were acute and convalescent COVID-19 samples, and they came from the United States, Italy and Spain. T cells, B-cell-depleted T cells, or PBMCs supplied cDNA or gDNA.

During active infection, Seattle patients enrolled and were then monitored through disease. The CDR3 runs 13 residues. Germline CDR1 and CDR2: GTSNPN and SVGIG (reference sequence). Trimming took off 0 bases at V and 4 bases at J, with 9 bases between the two ends. In the source study's methods: From reference gene primer amplification, estimates of nucleated cell counts were derived. Profiling relied on immunoSEQ multiplex PCR, and the TCRdb table lists in-frame clones only, not all of them. That table supplies the V and J calls and clone size; D and trimming were determined from the DNA. This table holds over 100,000 clones, 86% found once.

The chain uses TRBV30 and TRBJ1-2, with a weak D call TRBD1 (6 bases). Sequencing input: peripheral blood. This clonotype was sampled from a woman aged 65 to 85 with COVID-19, enrolled during active disease. CDR3 coding DNA: TGTGCCTGGAGTGTATCAGGGGCCTATGGCTACACCTTC. Amino acids: CAWSVSGAYGYTF.